This entry lists 21 T cell receptor beta chains sequenced from one sample in a study of cytomegalovirus exposure and HLA in healthy donors. TCRdb's copy holds only in-frame clones and misses some; the assay was immunoSEQ multiplex PCR. Seen here are some 170,000 clones, 70% to 90% observed once, and the top ten hold about 6%. The sample was PBMCs. The source is a woman aged 25 to 39 in good health and CMV-seronegative.

The rearrangement joins TRBV13 to TRBJ2-1, with D tentatively TRBD2 (6 bases). The length of the CDR3 is 14 residues. Trimming shortened V by 4 bases and J by 7 bases, and 14 bases separated the two germline ends. Germline values: CDR1 PRHDT, CDR2 FYEKMQ (reference sequence). The CDR3 loop reads CASSSGTGKNEQFF. CDR3 DNA sequence: TGTGCCAGCAGCTCCGGGACTGGCAAAAATGAGCAGTTCTTC.

The chain combines TRBV6-1 with TRBJ1-5; D call uncertain. Trimming stripped 2 bases from V and 6 bases from J, with 5 bases between. CDR3 length equals 12 residues. In germline, CDR1 is MNHNS, CDR2 SASEGT. Written as DNA, the CDR3 is TGTGCCAGCAGTGAAATGGGTCAGCCCCAGCATTTT. Translation gives CASSEMGQPQHF.

The chain joins TRBV4-1 to TRBJ2-3; 7 bases align to TRBD2. The CDR3 extends over 20 amino acids. CDR1 is MGHRA and CDR2 is YSYEKL in the germline V gene. With 3 bases clipped from V and 0 bases from J, the junction kept 18 bases outside the gene matches. The CDR3, as DNA: TGCGCCAGCAGCCACGCCCCCCCTAGCGGAGTCCCCCGTAGCACAGATACGCAGTATTTT. Translating gives CASSHAPPSGVPRSTDTQYF.

The chain carries TRBV6-5 and TRBJ1-2, with TRBD1 as a possible D gene (5 bases). The CDR3 loop spans 14 amino acids. Germline loops: CDR1 MNHEY, CDR2 SVGAGI. V lost 6 bases and J lost 2, with 13 bases in between. In DNA form, the CDR3 reads TGTGCCAGCAGAGACCGGACACCGAACTATGGCTACACCTTC. It specifies CASRDRTPNYGYTF.

V and J are TRBV30 and TRBJ2-7; 11 bases map to TRBD2. The CDR3 spans 15 residues. Germline lookup yields CDR1 GTSNPN and CDR2 SVGIG (reference sequence). V shed 0 bases and J 9 bases; nucleotides not matched to a gene: 10. CDR3 in amino acids: CAWSVKTSGVTGQYF. The CDR3 nucleotides read TGTGCCTGGAGTGTAAAGACTAGCGGGGTAACAGGGCAGTACTTC.

Notes on this clone: At one end, the junction sequence differs from germline, possibly due to a read error. Different DNA sequences within this sample yield the same CDR3. This rearrangement joins TRBV29-1 to TRBJ1-1; a possible D gene is TRBD1 (5 bases). Germline-derived CDR1 and CDR2 are SQVTM and ANQGSEA. The CDR3 has 13 residues. This CDR3 reads CSVQAQGKWDGVF. DNA for the CDR3: TGCAGCGTTCAGGCTCAGGGAAAGTGGGACGGAGTCTTT.

The chain combines TRBV6-5 with TRBJ2-1, with D hard to call. The V and J ends lost 5 bases and 6 bases respectively, with 8 bases between them. Germline CDR1 is MNHEY and CDR2 is SVGAGI. This CDR3 contains 12 residues. The CDR3 reads CASSPRFNEQFF. The CDR3 DNA reads as TGTGCCAGCAGTCCTAGGTTCAATGAGCAGTTCTTC.

The rearrangement links TRBV28 to TRBJ2-5; 8 bases are shared with TRBD1. The CDR3 sequence is 16 residues long. Trimming took 2 bases from V and 4 from J; bases not matched to a gene: 9. The V gene's germline CDR1 is MDHEN and CDR2 SYDVKM. CDR3 nucleotide sequence: TGTGCCAGCAGTTTAACCGGGACAGGCTTTGGAGAGACCCAGTACTTC. Protein: CASSLTGTGFGETQYF. Filled out from reference TRBV28 and TRBJ2-5, the complete variable domain reads DVKVTQSSRYLVKRTGEKVFLECVQDMDHENMFWYRQDPGLGLRLIYFSYDVKMKEKGDIPEGYSVSREKKERFSLILESASTNQTSMYLCASSLTGTGFGETQYFGPGTRLLVL.

J is TRBJ2-2 and V is TRBV4-2; 7 bases agree with TRBD2. The CDR3 has 18 residues. The J segment lost 2 bases and the V segment lost 0 bases, leaving 9 bases of the junction unmatched. Germline assignment: CDR1 LGHNA and CDR2 YNFKEQ. Here the CDR3 reads CASSQDRQGGSNTGELFF. CDR3 coding DNA: TGTGCCAGCAGCCAAGATAGGCAAGGCGGGAGTAACACCGGGGAGCTGTTTTTT.

This chain joins TRBV5-1 and TRBJ2-1; a weak D match, TRBD2 (6 bases). Germline loops: CDR1 SGHRS, CDR2 YFSETQ. There are 16 residues in the CDR3. Trimming took 4 bases from V and 0 from J, leaving 14 bases between them. CDR3 DNA: TGCGCCAGCAGCGGAAGCGGGCTCAGCTCCTACAATGAGCAGTTCTTC. This translates into CASSGSGLSSYNEQFF.

The CDR3 spells CASSFLGGYNEQFF. The DNA for the CDR3 is TGTGCCAGCAGTTTCCTCGGGGGGTACAATGAGCAGTTCTTC. The chain carries TRBV27 and TRBJ2-1; 7 bases line up with TRBD2. The CDR3 contains 14 residues. With V trimmed by 3 bases and J by 4 bases, 3 bases remained unmatched. Germline V gene lookup returns CDR1 MNHEY and CDR2 SMNVEV (reference sequence).

CDR3 DNA: TGTGCCAACCCTGGACAGGAGTACGAGCAGTACTTC. This translates into CANPGQEYEQYF. The J gene is TRBJ2-7, the V gene TRBV28, with 7 bases that match TRBD1. Germline V gene lookup returns CDR1 MDHEN and CDR2 SYDVKM. The V and J ends lost 10 bases and 4 bases, in that order; junction bases with no gene match: 7. The CDR3 loop spans 12 amino acids.

The V and J genes are TRBV11-2 and TRBJ2-7, with 11 bases fitting TRBD1. V shed 8 bases, J shed 3 bases, and the junction held 6 bases outside the gene matches. The CDR3 contains 14 residues. Germline-derived CDR1 and CDR2 are SGHAT and FQNNGV. The CDR3 protein is CASSWTGGVYEQYF. CDR3 in DNA: TGTGCCAGCTCCTGGACAGGGGGCGTCTACGAGCAGTACTTC.

This chain uses TRBV9 with TRBJ2-7, with TRBD2 identical over 11 bases. This CDR3 is 15 amino acids long. Germline V gene sequence: CDR1 SGDLS, CDR2 YYNGEE. V was clipped by 3 bases and J by 6 bases; unmatched bases: 8. The CDR3 loop reads CASSEIAGGPSEQYF. CDR3 nucleotides: TGTGCCAGCAGCGAAATAGCGGGAGGGCCGAGCGAGCAGTACTTC.

DNA of the CDR3: TGCAGTGTGGTGAGGGTCCACGAGCAGTACTTC. Translation gives CSVVRVHEQYF. The rearrangement links TRBV20-1 to TRBJ2-7, with D perhaps TRBD2 (5 bases). The V gene's germline CDR1 is DFQATT and CDR2 SNEGSKA (reference sequence). This CDR3 contains 11 residues. V was clipped by 7 bases and J by 5 bases, with 12 bases between them.

The J gene is TRBJ1-1, the V gene TRBV25-1; D call uncertain. V was cut by 6 bases and J by 6 bases, with 8 bases left in between. Germline CDR1 MGHDK, CDR2 SYGVNS. This CDR3 has 11 residues. The CDR3 here is CASRDLAEAFF. The CDR3 DNA is TGTGCCAGCAGAGACCTTGCTGAAGCTTTCTTT.

This clone was observed once. J is TRBJ2-1 and V is TRBV30; TRBD2 matches 10 bases. CDR3 length: 15 amino acids. Germline V gene data show CDR1 as GTSNPN and CDR2 as SVGIG (reference sequence). V trimming: 0 bases; J trimming: 5 bases; junction bases outside the gene matches: 4. CDR3 protein: CAWSVRLAGDNEQFF. CDR3 bases: TGTGCCTGGAGTGTACGTCTAGCGGGGGACAATGAGCAGTTCTTC.

Comment on this clone: A read error may account for a junction end that differs from germline. The V call is TRBV19, the J call TRBJ2-3; 10 positions agree with TRBD2. In germline, CDR1 is LNHDA, CDR2 SQIVND (reference sequence). The CDR3 runs to 16 residues. The CDR3 region has the DNA TGTGCCAGTAGCATAGCGGGGGGCCTAGGGGAAGATACGCAGTATTTT. Translation: CASSIAGGLGEDTQYF.

This clone was seen ten or more times. The V and J genes are TRBV21-1 and TRBJ2-7; TRBD2, the table's D call, was not compared with the DNA. TRBV21-1 constitutes a pseudogene. The CDR3 runs 12 residues. The CDR3 bases are TGTGCCAGCAGCAAAGGACTCTACGAGCAGTACTTC. Its protein is CASSKGLYEQYF.

This chain uses TRBV5-1 with TRBJ2-3; 8 bases match TRBD2. CDR1 and CDR2 from the germline V gene are SGHRS and YFSETQ. After removal of 0 bases from V and 1 base from J, the junction contained 10 bases not matched to a gene. This CDR3 is built from 18 residues. CDR3 bases: TGCGCCAGCAGCTTGGCCCCCCAAGCGGGAGCGGGCACAGATACGCAGTATTTT. Its translation is CASSLAPQAGAGTDTQYF.

This clone showed up just a few times. The chain employs TRBV5-4 and TRBJ2-7, with TRBD1 matching 12 bases. The germline gives CDR1 SGHNT, CDR2 YYREEE (reference sequence). J was trimmed by 7 bases and V by 4 bases; bases with no gene match: 6. This CDR3 has 14 residues. The chain's CDR3 is CASSAGQGAKEQYF. CDR3 in DNA: TGTGCCAGCAGCGCGGGACAGGGGGCGAAAGAGCAGTACTTC.